This TCR beta chain was profiled in a study of regulatory T cells in long-lasting Graves disease. Study outcomes and limitations: New patients shared some 980 public clonotypes, and persistent patients shared more, with approximately 2,500.

The sample's time point: newly diagnosed GD, antithyroid drugs for less than 3 months. PBMC-derived RNA was used for the TCR library. Combining iRepertoire HTBI primers with Arm-PCR of CDR3 regions, the authors built TCR beta libraries. A single record per CDR3 protein comes from TCRdb applying MiXCR to the multiplex PCR reads. Of more than 450,000 distinct CDR3 sequences in the sample, 9.5% to 15% are singletons; the top ten hold more than 8%. V shed 2 bases and J 6 bases; nucleotides not matched to a gene: 5. This CDR3 spans 14 amino acids. Germline V lookup: CDR1 KGHSH, CDR2 LQKENI. This clonotype was found many times. The antigen is unknown. The same specimen was also included in a second study, on T cells in Graves' hyperthyroidism and ophthalmopathy.

The chain carries TRBV18 and TRBJ2-7; 9 nucleotides line up with TRBD2. This specimen was peripheral blood mononuclear cells (PBMCs), taken at new diagnosis, from a patient treated with antithyroid drugs. The sequence derives from a woman aged 25 to 39 with Graves disease. The DNA for the CDR3 is TGTGCCAGCTCACCAGGTCTAGCGGGACTCGAGCAGTACTTC. Protein product: CASSPGLAGLEQYF.